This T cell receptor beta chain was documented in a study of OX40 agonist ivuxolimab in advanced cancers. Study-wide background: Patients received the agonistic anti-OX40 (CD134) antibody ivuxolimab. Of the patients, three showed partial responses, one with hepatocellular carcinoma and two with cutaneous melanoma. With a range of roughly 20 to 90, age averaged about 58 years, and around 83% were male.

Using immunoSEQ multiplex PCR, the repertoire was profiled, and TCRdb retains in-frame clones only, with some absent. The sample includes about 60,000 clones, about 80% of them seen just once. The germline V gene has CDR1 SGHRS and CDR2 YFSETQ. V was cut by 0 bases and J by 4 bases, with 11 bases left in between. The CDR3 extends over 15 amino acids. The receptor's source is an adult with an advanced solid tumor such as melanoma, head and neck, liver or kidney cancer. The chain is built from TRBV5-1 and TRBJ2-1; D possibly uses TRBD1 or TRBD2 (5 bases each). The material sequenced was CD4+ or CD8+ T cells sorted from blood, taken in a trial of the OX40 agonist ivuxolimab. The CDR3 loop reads CASSLALGEYNEQFF. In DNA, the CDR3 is TGCGCCAGCAGCTTGGCTCTAGGGGAGTACAATGAGCAGTTCTTC.